This T cell receptor (beta chain) was captured by sequencing in a study of blood T cell repertoires in COVID-19. The V end lost 2 bases, the J end lost 4 bases, and 12 bases lay between the germline ends. The CDR3 runs to 15 residues. The germline gives CDR1 KGHSH, CDR2 LQKENI. Assay used: immunoSEQ multiplex PCR; TCRdb lists only in-frame clones, some missing. The sample gives roughly 120,000 clones, 60% to 85% of which show up once; less than 5% is in the top ten. Sequenced sample: peripheral blood. This receptor was obtained from a human donor in a cohort sampled during active or convalescent COVID-19. V gene TRBV18 combines with J gene TRBJ2-1; a weak D match, TRBD2 (5 bases). The CDR3 here is CASSPSGIGYNEQFF. The CDR3 DNA is TGTGCCAGCTCACCATCCGGGATTGGGTACAATGAGCAGTTCTTC.